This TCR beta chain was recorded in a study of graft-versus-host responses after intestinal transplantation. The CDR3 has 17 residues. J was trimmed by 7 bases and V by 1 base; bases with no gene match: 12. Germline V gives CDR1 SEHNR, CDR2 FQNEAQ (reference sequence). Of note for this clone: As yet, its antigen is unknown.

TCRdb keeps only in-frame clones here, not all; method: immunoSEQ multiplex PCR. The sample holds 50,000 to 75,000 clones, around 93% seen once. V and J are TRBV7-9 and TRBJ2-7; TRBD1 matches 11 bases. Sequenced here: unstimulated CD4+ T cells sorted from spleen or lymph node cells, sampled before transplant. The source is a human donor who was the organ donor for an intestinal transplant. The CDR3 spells CASSLEGKDRGLREQYF. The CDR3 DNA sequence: TGTGCCAGCAGCTTAGAGGGAAAGGACAGGGGGCTAAGGGAGCAGTACTTC.